These 31 T cell receptor beta chains originate from one sample sequenced in a study of cytomegalovirus exposure and HLA in healthy donors. The assay was immunoSEQ multiplex PCR, and TCRdb's table has in-frame clones only and misses some. There are around 120,000 clones in the sample; more than 70% occur only once, and approximately 1.8% lies in the top ten. What was sequenced was PBMCs. These receptors all come from a man younger than 35 in good health and CMV-seronegative.

The chain joins TRBV28 to TRBJ1-1; TRBD1 is a possible D gene (5 bases). The V gene lost 3 bases and the J gene lost 4 bases, with 12 bases spanning the gap. Germline CDR1 MDHEN, CDR2 SYDVKM. The CDR3 totals 14 residues. CDR3 in DNA: TGTGCCAGCAGTTTGGATTCAGGGATCACTGAAGCTTTCTTT. The encoded protein is CASSLDSGITEAFF.

The rearrangement joins TRBV27 to TRBJ2-7, with D uncertain. Per germline, CDR1 MNHEY and CDR2 SMNVEV (reference sequence). The ends were cut back, 5 bases at V and 1 base at J, with 9 bases in the middle. The length of the CDR3 is 13 residues. DNA of the CDR3: TGTGCCAGCAGTCCCCGGGTGTCCTACGAGCAGTACTTC. Translation: CASSPRVSYEQYF.

J is TRBJ2-7 and V is TRBV28, with TRBD1 matching over 7 bases. The CDR3 loop spans 13 amino acids. V lost 8 bases, J lost 4 bases, and 8 bases stayed unmatched. Germline V lookup: CDR1 MDHEN, CDR2 SYDVKM. CDR3 region: CASGWDSQYEQYF. The CDR3 nucleotides read TGTGCCAGCGGATGGGACAGTCAATACGAGCAGTACTTC. Variable domain in full (rest from reference TRBV28 and TRBJ2-7): DVKVTQSSRYLVKRTGEKVFLECVQDMDHENMFWYRQDPGLGLRLIYFSYDVKMKEKGDIPEGYSVSREKKERFSLILESASTNQTSMYLCASGWDSQYEQYFGPGTRLTVT.

This clone has only one observation. This chain uses TRBV6-6 with TRBJ1-5; D call uncertain. The CDR3 is 15 amino acids. Trimming cost V 7 bases and J 6 bases, with 19 bases left between them. CDR1 is MNHNY and CDR2 is SVGAGI in the germline V gene (reference sequence). The CDR3 protein is CASTEIAGFGQPQHF. The CDR3 DNA is TGTGCCAGCACCGAAATTGCGGGATTTGGTCAGCCCCAGCATTTT.

The J gene is TRBJ2-7, the V gene TRBV6-6, with D tentatively TRBD1 (5 bases). The germline V gene has CDR1 MNHNY and CDR2 SVGAGI (reference sequence). Trimming pared 6 bases from V and 5 bases from J, leaving 20 bases between. This CDR3 comprises 15 residues. The chain's CDR3 is CASSISAAGINEQYF. CDR3 DNA sequence: TGTGCCAGCAGCATATCGGCGGCAGGGATAAACGAGCAGTACTTC.

J is TRBJ2-2 and V is TRBV19, with D tentatively TRBD1 (5 bases). V gave up 3 bases and J gave up 2 bases, with 19 bases separating them. The CDR3 runs 18 residues. Per germline, CDR1 LNHDA and CDR2 SQIVND (reference sequence). The CDR3 nucleotides read TGTGCCAGTAGTATTAAACGGCTCGCGACAGTTAACACCGGGGAGCTGTTTTTT. Protein product: CASSIKRLATVNTGELFF. The entire variable domain, with the rest obtained from reference TRBV19 and TRBJ2-2, is as follows: DGGITQSPKYLFRKEGQNVTLSCEQNLNHDAMYWYRQDPGQGLRLIYYSQIVNDFQKGDIAEGYSVSREKKESFPLTVTSAQKNPTAFYLCASSIKRLATVNTGELFFGEGSRLTVL.

V and J are TRBV4-1 and TRBJ1-5; a possible D gene is TRBD1 (5 bases). Trimming cost V 0 bases and J 2 bases, with 11 bases left between them. The V gene's germline CDR1 is MGHRA and CDR2 YSYEKL. This CDR3 has 16 amino acids. CDR3 in DNA: TGCGCCAGCAGCCAAGAGGGGGGTTCGGGCAATCAGCCCCAGCATTTT. Its protein product is CASSQEGGSGNQPQHF.

This clone has only a few counts. The chain carries TRBV7-9 and TRBJ2-7; D perhaps matches TRBD2 (5 bases). There are 13 residues in the CDR3. CDR1 is SEHNR and CDR2 is FQNEAQ in the germline V gene (reference sequence). V shed 5 bases and J shed 6 bases, with 14 bases lying between them. CDR3 amino acids: CASSTSHRGEQYF. The CDR3 region has the DNA TGTGCCAGCAGCACCAGCCACCGGGGCGAGCAGTACTTC. Full variable domain (outside the CDR3, taken from reference TRBV7-9 and TRBJ2-7): DTGVSQNPRHKITKRGQNVTFRCDPISEHNRLYWYRQTLGQGPEFLTYFQNEAQLEKSRLLSDRFSAERPKGSFSTLEIQRTEQGDSAMYLCASSTSHRGEQYFGPGTRLTVT.

V is TRBV7-8 and J is TRBJ1-3; D perhaps matches TRBD1 (6 bases). V was cut by 1 base and J by 8 bases, with 18 bases left in between. The CDR3 contains 16 residues. Germline lookup yields CDR1 SGHVS and CDR2 FQNEAQ. CDR3 in amino acids: CASSLVNRDTRDTIYF. CDR3 nucleotide sequence: TGTGCCAGCAGCTTAGTTAACCGGGACACCCGAGACACCATATATTTT. Looking up the rest from reference TRBV7-8 and TRBJ1-3 gives the full variable domain: GAGVSQSPRYKVAKRGQDVALRCDPISGHVSLFWYQQALGQGPEFLTYFQNEAQLDKSGLPSDRFFAERPEGSVSTLKIQRTQQEDSAVYLCASSLVNRDTRDTIYFGEGSWLTVV.

This chain joins TRBV4-3 and TRBJ2-2; TRBD1 agrees at 7 bases. Germline V gene data show CDR1 as LGHNA and CDR2 as YSLEER. This CDR3 comprises 15 residues. The trim removed 2 bases at V and 0 bases at J, leaving 0 bases unmatched. CDR3 protein: CASSQQGANTGELFF. As DNA, the CDR3 is TGCGCCAGCAGCCAACAGGGGGCGAACACCGGGGAGCTGTTTTTT.

The J gene is TRBJ2-5, the V gene TRBV6-1; D perhaps matches TRBD2 (6 bases). The germline gives CDR1 MNHNS, CDR2 SASEGT. The CDR3 loop spans 15 amino acids. V gave up 6 bases and J gave up 5 bases, with 19 bases separating them. The CDR3 sequence: CASRGVGGLKETQYF. CDR3 nucleotides: TGTGCCAGCAGGGGAGTGGGGGGTCTGAAGGAGACCCAGTACTTC.

This clone was observed a handful of times. This chain joins TRBV14 and TRBJ2-7; TRBD2 matches 12 bases. V was pared by 4 bases and J by 4 bases, with 2 bases of the junction left unmatched. CDR1 is SGHDN, CDR2 FVKESK, per germline. The CDR3 covers 14 residues. The DNA for the CDR3 is TGTGCCAGCAGCCGCGGGACTAGCGGGTACGAGCAGTACTTC. It translates to CASSRGTSGYEQYF.

This clone was seen only a few times. The chain recombines TRBV7-2 with TRBJ1-2; perhaps TRBD1 as D (6 bases). Between the trimmed V and J ends, which lost 5 bases and 4 bases, there was a span of 8 bases. The germline CDR1 and CDR2 sequences are SGHTA and FQGNSA. The CDR3 covers 12 residues. The CDR3 loop reads CASSPDSYGYTF. For the CDR3, the DNA is TGTGCCAGCAGCCCGGACAGCTATGGCTACACCTTC.

This chain joins TRBV5-1 and TRBJ2-3, with 8 positions matching TRBD2. This CDR3 region has 16 residues. From germline, CDR1 is SGHRS and CDR2 YFSETQ. V dropped 4 bases and J dropped 4; count of bases not matched to a gene: 11. As DNA, the CDR3 is TGCGCCAGCAGCACCGGACTAGCCGGCTTTCCAGATACGCAGTATTTT. This sequence encodes CASSTGLAGFPDTQYF.

The chain joins TRBV7-2 to TRBJ2-7; 12 nucleotides line up with TRBD2. The length of the CDR3 is 17 residues. CDR1 is SGHTA, CDR2 FQGNSA, per germline. Unmatched junction bases numbered 9, after V lost 5 bases and J lost 1 base. As DNA, the CDR3 is TGTGCCAGCAGCCCCCAATCTGGGACTAGCGGGTCCTACGAGCAGTACTTC. Amino acid sequence: CASSPQSGTSGSYEQYF.

In its sample, this clone was seen a few times. The rearrangement links TRBV18 to TRBJ1-6, with 9 bases identical to TRBD1. The CDR3 runs to 13 residues. The V and J ends lost 8 bases and 7 bases, in that order; junction bases with no gene match: 3. The germline V gene has CDR1 KGHSH and CDR2 LQKENI. The DNA for the CDR3 is TGTGCCAGCCAGACAGGGGGAAATTCACCCCTCCACTTT. Residues: CASQTGGNSPLHF.

This clone appeared a single time. The CDR3 is CASSVTAMADTQYF. The CDR3 DNA reads as TGCGCCAGCAGTGTCACAGCTATGGCAGATACGCAGTATTTT. The J gene is TRBJ2-3, the V gene TRBV4-1; D gene unclear. The length of the CDR3 is 14 residues. V lost 6 bases and J lost 4, with 14 bases in between. Germline V lookup: CDR1 MGHRA, CDR2 YSYEKL.

The chain links TRBV28 to TRBJ1-1; 7 bases are a match to TRBD1. Unmatched junction bases numbered 13, after V lost 8 bases and J lost 1 base. CDR1 is MDHEN, CDR2 SYDVKM, per germline. The CDR3 has 16 amino acids. The CDR3 spells CASVTGTGQTNTEAFF. The CDR3 bases are TGTGCCAGCGTTACCGGGACGGGACAGACGAACACTGAAGCTTTCTTT.

The chain joins TRBV19 to TRBJ2-7; D is perhaps TRBD2 (6 bases). Germline lookup yields CDR1 LNHDA and CDR2 SQIVND (reference sequence). This CDR3 comprises 18 residues. Trimming left V 4 bases short and J 0 bases short, with 22 bases between. CDR3 DNA sequence: TGTGCCAGTAGTAAGCCCTCTGGGGCGGCGGAGGGCTCCTACGAGCAGTACTTC. Its protein product is CASSKPSGAAEGSYEQYF. Complete variable domain (other parts from reference TRBV19 and TRBJ2-7): DGGITQSPKYLFRKEGQNVTLSCEQNLNHDAMYWYRQDPGQGLRLIYYSQIVNDFQKGDIAEGYSVSREKKESFPLTVTSAQKNPTAFYLCASSKPSGAAEGSYEQYFGPGTRLTVT.

The chain joins TRBV28 to TRBJ1-2; no reliable D call. Germline V gene lookup returns CDR1 MDHEN and CDR2 SYDVKM. This CDR3 region has 14 residues. The V end was cut by 6 bases, the J end by 4 bases, with 15 bases between. CDR3 sequence: CASSLAPQIYGYTF. The CDR3 DNA is TGTGCCAGCAGCCTAGCCCCTCAGATCTATGGCTACACCTTC.

The rearrangement links TRBV28 to TRBJ1-2; D is unclear. The CDR3 is 15 amino acids. The V end lost 3 bases, the J end lost 0 bases, and 11 bases lay between the germline ends. The germline gives CDR1 MDHEN, CDR2 SYDVKM. This chain's CDR3 is CASSFQEGANYGYTF. The DNA of the CDR3 is TGTGCCAGCAGTTTTCAGGAGGGAGCTAACTATGGCTACACCTTC.

This chain joins TRBV7-9 and TRBJ2-7; 9 nucleotides align to TRBD2. Germline trimming cut 0 bases from V and 5 bases from J; bases unmatched to any gene: 14. The germline V gene encodes CDR1 SEHNR and CDR2 FQNEAQ (reference sequence). The CDR3 consists of 18 residues. The CDR3 sequence: CASSLATARGGSTDEQYF. The CDR3 DNA follows: TGTGCCAGCAGCTTAGCCACTGCGCGGGGGGGATCTACGGACGAGCAGTACTTC. Combining the CDR3 with reference TRBV7-9 and TRBJ2-7 gives the whole variable domain DTGVSQNPRHKITKRGQNVTFRCDPISEHNRLYWYRQTLGQGPEFLTYFQNEAQLEKSRLLSDRFSAERPKGSFSTLEIQRTEQGDSAMYLCASSLATARGGSTDEQYFGPGTRLTVT.

This sequence joins TRBV6-5 and TRBJ1-5, with 7 bases fitting TRBD1. There are 15 residues in the CDR3. Trimming removed 7 bases from V and 4 bases from J; junction bases left unmatched: 10. Germline assignment: CDR1 MNHEY and CDR2 SVGAGI. Here the CDR3 reads CASTPDRVGNQPQHF. CDR3 sequence (DNA): TGTGCCAGCACTCCCGACAGGGTAGGAAATCAGCCCCAGCATTTT.

The chain has TRBV7-9 and TRBJ2-1; TRBD1 might be the D (6 bases). The CDR3 extends over 15 amino acids. Trimming stripped 5 bases from V and 2 bases from J, with 13 bases between. From germline, CDR1 is SEHNR and CDR2 FQNEAQ (reference sequence). The CDR3 region has the DNA TGTGCCAGCAGCGACAGGCAACCTACCTACAATGAGCAGTTCTTC. This codes for CASSDRQPTYNEQFF.

The J gene is TRBJ2-2, the V gene TRBV28; maybe TRBD1 (5 bases). The V and J ends lost 6 bases and 5 bases respectively, with 10 bases between them. The CDR3 is 13 amino acids. Germline assignment: CDR1 MDHEN and CDR2 SYDVKM. CDR3 residues: CASSYQGTGELFF. The CDR3 nucleotides read TGTGCCAGCAGCTATCAGGGAACCGGGGAGCTGTTTTTT.

The rearrangement joins TRBV28 to TRBJ1-5; D call uncertain. Trimming took off 6 bases at V and 0 bases at J, with 15 bases between the two ends. In germline, CDR1 is MDHEN, CDR2 SYDVKM. This CDR3 contains 16 residues. The CDR3 here is CASRSPGGYSNQPQHF. The CDR3 DNA is TGTGCCAGCAGGTCCCCAGGAGGATATAGCAATCAGCCCCAGCATTTT.

The rearrangement uses TRBV10-2 and TRBJ2-4; 7 bases are shared with TRBD1. The junction had 3 bases not matched to a gene; V was cut back by 5 bases and J by 5 bases. The CDR3 totals 13 residues. Per the germline V gene, CDR1 is WSHSY and CDR2 is SAAADI. The CDR3 region is CASSIDRENIQYF. The CDR3 DNA reads TGCGCCAGCAGTATAGACAGGGAAAACATTCAGTACTTC.

V is TRBV19 and J is TRBJ1-1, with D unclear. The CDR3 has 14 residues. Germline CDR1 LNHDA, CDR2 SQIVND (reference sequence). Between the trimmed V and J ends, which lost 5 bases and 1 base, there was a span of 11 bases. The CDR3 loop reads CASSFLGENTEAFF. Here the CDR3 DNA reads TGTGCCAGTAGTTTCCTCGGGGAGAACACTGAAGCTTTCTTT.

The V call is TRBV6-4, the J call TRBJ2-1; 10 positions match TRBD1. The J segment lost 5 bases and the V segment lost 6 bases, leaving 7 bases of the junction unmatched. CDR1 is MRHNA, CDR2 SNTAGT, per germline. This CDR3 has 15 residues. CDR3 DNA: TGTGCCAGCAGCGTGGACAGGGGGGTGGACAATGAGCAGTTCTTC. Protein product: CASSVDRGVDNEQFF.

The V call is TRBV4-3, the J call TRBJ1-1; weak D call: TRBD1 (6 bases). Trimming removed 3 bases at V and 4 bases at J, with 12 bases between. This CDR3 has 14 residues. Germline CDR1 is LGHNA and CDR2 is YSLEER. DNA for the CDR3: TGCGCCAGCAGCCATGACAGGTCCACCACTGAAGCTTTCTTT. This sequence encodes CASSHDRSTTEAFF.

V is TRBV6-5 and J is TRBJ2-2, with 9 bases identical to TRBD1. The V gene end was trimmed by 5 bases and the J gene end by 3 bases; junction bases not matched to a gene: 4. The CDR3 runs 15 residues. The germline V gene has CDR1 MNHEY and CDR2 SVGAGI. The CDR3 is CASSVDRGDTGELFF. For the CDR3, the DNA is TGTGCCAGCAGTGTAGACAGGGGGGACACCGGGGAGCTGTTTTTT.